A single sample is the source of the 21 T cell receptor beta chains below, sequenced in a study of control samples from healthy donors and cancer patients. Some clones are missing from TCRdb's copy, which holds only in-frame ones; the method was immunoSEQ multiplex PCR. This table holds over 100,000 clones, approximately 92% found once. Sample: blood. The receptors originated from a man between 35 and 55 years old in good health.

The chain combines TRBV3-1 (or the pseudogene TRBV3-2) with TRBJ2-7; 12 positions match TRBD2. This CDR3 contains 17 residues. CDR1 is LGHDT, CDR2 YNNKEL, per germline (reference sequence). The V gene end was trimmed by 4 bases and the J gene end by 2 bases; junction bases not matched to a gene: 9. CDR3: CASSPGLAGSTAYEQYF. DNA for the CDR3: TGTGCCAGCAGCCCGGGACTAGCGGGCTCGACCGCCTACGAGCAGTACTTC.

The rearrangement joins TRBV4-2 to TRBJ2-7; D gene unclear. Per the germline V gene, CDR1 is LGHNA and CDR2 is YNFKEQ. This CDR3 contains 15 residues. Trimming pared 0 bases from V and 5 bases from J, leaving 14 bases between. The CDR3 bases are TGTGCCAGCAGCCAAGATCGGAGTAGTTGGGACGAGCAGTACTTC. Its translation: CASSQDRSSWDEQYF.

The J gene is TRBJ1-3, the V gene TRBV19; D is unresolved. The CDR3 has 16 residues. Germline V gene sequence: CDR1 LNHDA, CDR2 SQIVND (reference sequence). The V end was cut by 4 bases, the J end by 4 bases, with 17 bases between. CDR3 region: CASSNSGIGGGNTIYF. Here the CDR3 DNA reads TGTGCCAGTAGTAATTCGGGCATCGGCGGGGGAAACACCATATATTTT.

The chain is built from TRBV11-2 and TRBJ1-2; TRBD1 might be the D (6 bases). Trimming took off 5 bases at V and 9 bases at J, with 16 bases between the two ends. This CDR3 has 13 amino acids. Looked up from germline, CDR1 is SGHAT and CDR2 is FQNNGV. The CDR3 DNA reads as TGTGCCAGCAGCCCCCCGGACAGCCCAAGCTACACCTTC. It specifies CASSPPDSPSYTF.

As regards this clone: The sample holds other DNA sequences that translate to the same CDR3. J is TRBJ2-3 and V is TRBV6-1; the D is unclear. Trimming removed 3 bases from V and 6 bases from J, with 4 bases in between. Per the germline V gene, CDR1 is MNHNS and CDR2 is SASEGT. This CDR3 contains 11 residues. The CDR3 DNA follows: TGTGCCAGCAGTGAGAGGGATACGCAGTATTTT. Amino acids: CASSERDTQYF.

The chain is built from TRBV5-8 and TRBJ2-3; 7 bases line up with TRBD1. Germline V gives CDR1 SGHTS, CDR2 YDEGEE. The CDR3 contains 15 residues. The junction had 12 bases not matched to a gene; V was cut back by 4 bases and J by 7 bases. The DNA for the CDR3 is TGTGCCAGCAGCCTGGGACAGTATGGGGTAAATACGCAGTATTTT. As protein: CASSLGQYGVNTQYF.

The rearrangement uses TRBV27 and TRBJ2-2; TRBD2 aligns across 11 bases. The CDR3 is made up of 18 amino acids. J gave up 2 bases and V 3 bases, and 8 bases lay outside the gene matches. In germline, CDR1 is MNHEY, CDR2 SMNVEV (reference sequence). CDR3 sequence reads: CASSFKTSGGLNTGELFF. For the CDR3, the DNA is TGTGCCAGCAGTTTTAAAACTAGCGGGGGCCTAAACACCGGGGAGCTGTTTTTT.

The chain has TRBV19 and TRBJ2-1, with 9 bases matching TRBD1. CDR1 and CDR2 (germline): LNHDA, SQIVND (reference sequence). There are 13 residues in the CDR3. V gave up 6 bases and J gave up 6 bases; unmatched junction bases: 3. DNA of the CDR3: TGTGCCAGTAGCACGACAGGGGGCAATGAGCAGTTCTTC. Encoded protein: CASSTTGGNEQFF.

CDR3 in amino acids: CASSLRQGARNEQFF. The CDR3, as DNA: TGTGCCAGCAGCTTGAGACAGGGGGCTAGGAATGAGCAGTTCTTC. The chain employs TRBV7-3 and TRBJ2-1; 10 positions match TRBD1. CDR1 and CDR2 from the germline V gene are SGHTA and FQGTGA. The CDR3 has 15 amino acids. Trimming cost V 3 bases and J 7 bases; bases outside gene matches: 6.

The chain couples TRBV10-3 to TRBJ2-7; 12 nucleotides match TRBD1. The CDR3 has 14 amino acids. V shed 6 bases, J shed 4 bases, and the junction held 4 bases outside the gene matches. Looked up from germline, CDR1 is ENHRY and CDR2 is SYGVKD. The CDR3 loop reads CAIRGTGGFYEQYF. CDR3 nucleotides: TGTGCCATCAGGGGGACAGGGGGCTTTTACGAGCAGTACTTC.

The CDR3 region has the DNA TGTGCCAGCAGCTTAGATCGACCGCTCTCTGGAAACACCATATATTTT. It yields the protein CASSLDRPLSGNTIYF. The chain links TRBV7-2 to TRBJ1-3; D gene ambiguous. The germline CDR1 and CDR2 sequences are SGHTA and FQGNSA. V dropped 1 base and J dropped 0 bases, with 10 bases sitting between them. The length of the CDR3 is 16 residues.

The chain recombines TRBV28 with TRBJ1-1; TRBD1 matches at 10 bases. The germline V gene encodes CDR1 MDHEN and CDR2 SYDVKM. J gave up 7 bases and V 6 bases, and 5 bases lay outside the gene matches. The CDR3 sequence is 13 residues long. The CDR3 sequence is CASRETGGVEAFF. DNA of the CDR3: TGTGCCAGCAGGGAGACAGGGGGCGTTGAAGCTTTCTTT.

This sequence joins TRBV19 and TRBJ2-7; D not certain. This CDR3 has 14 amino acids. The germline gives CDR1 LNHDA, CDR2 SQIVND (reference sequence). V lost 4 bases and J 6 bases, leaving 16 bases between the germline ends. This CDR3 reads CASSSRLYGFEQYF. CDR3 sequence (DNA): TGTGCCAGTAGTAGCCGGCTTTACGGTTTCGAGCAGTACTTC.

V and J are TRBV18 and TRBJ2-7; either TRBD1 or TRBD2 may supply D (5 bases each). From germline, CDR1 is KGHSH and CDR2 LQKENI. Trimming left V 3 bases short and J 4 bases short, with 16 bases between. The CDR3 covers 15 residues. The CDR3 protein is CASSPQEGKRYEQYF. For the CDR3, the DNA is TGTGCCAGCTCACCCCAAGAGGGGAAGAGGTACGAGCAGTACTTC.

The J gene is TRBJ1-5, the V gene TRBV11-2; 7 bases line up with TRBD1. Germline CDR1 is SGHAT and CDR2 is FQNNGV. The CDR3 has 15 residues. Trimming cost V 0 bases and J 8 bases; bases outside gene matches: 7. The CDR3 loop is CASSLDRGQGEPQHF. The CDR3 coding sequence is TGTGCCAGCAGCTTAGACCGGGGGCAGGGGGAGCCCCAGCATTTT.

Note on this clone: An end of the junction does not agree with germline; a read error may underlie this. CDR3 in DNA: TGTGCCAGCAGCGATATAGATCAACCCCAGCATTTT. Protein sequence: CASSDIDQPQHF. This chain uses TRBV2 with TRBJ1-5; no reliable D call. The CDR3 sequence is 12 residues long. Germline V gene data show CDR1 as SNHLY and CDR2 as FYNNEI.

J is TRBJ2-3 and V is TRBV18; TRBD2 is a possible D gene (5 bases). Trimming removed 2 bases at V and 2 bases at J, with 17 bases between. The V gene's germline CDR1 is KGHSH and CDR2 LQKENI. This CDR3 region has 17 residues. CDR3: CASSPSDYSPHTDTQYF. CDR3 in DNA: TGTGCCAGCTCACCAAGCGACTACTCCCCTCACACAGATACGCAGTATTTT.

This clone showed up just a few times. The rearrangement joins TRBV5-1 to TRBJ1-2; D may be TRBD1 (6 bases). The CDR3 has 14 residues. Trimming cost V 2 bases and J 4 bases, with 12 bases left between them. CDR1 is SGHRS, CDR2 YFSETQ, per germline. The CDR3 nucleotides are TGCGCCAGCAGCTTCCAGGGGCGAAGCTATGGCTACACCTTC. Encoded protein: CASSFQGRSYGYTF.

CDR3 sequence: CASSLASSGPSDTQYF. CDR3 coding DNA: TGCGCCAGCAGCTTGGCGTCGTCCGGGCCTTCAGATACGCAGTATTTT. The V and J genes are TRBV5-1 and TRBJ2-3; D call uncertain. The CDR3 is made up of 16 amino acids. Per the germline V gene, CDR1 is SGHRS and CDR2 is YFSETQ. The germline V and J ends were trimmed by 0 bases and 4 bases, with 15 bases remaining between them.

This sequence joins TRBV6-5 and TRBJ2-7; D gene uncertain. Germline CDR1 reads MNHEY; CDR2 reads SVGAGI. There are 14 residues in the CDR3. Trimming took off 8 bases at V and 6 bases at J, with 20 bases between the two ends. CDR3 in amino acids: CASRLTGPSGEQYF. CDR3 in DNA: TGTGCCAGCCGGTTGACGGGCCCGTCGGGCGAGCAGTACTTC.

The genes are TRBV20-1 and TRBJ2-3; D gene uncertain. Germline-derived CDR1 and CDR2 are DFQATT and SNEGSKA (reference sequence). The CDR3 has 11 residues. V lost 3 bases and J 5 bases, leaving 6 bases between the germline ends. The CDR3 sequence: CSASLQDTQYF. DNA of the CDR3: TGCAGTGCTAGCTTACAAGATACGCAGTATTTT.